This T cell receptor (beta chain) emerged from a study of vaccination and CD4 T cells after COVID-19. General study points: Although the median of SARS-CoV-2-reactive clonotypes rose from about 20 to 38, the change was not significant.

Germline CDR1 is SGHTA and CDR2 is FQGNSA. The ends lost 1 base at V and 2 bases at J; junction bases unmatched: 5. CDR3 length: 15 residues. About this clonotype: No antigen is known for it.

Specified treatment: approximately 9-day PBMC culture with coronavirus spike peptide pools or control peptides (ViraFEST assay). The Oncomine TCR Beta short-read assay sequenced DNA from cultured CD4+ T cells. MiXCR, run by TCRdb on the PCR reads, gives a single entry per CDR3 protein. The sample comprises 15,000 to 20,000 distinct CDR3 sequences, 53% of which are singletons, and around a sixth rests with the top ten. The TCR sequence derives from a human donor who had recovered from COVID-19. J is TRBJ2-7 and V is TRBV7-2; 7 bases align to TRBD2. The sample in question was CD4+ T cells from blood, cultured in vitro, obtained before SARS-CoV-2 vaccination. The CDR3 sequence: CASSLGPAGAYEQYF. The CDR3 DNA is TGTGCCAGCAGCTTAGGTCCTGCGGGAGCCTACGAGCAGTACTTC.